This T cell receptor (beta chain) was captured in a study of cytomegalovirus exposure and HLA in healthy donors. Across the whole study: Approximately 190 million T cells yielded approximately 100 million unique TCR beta sequences, as an earlier analysis found.

The CDR3 loop spans 13 amino acids. V lost 3 bases and J lost 7; bases outside the gene matches: 5. Per the germline V gene, CDR1 is KGHSH and CDR2 is LQKENI. A remark on this clone: Its target is unknown.

Researchers ran the PCR with 60 Vbeta and 13 Jbeta primers. Repertoires were generated with immunoSEQ multiplex PCR, while TCRdb's copy carries only in-frame clones and drops some. Of 75,000 to 100,000 clones listed, about 74% are singletons. Whole-study findings and limits: Most TCR beta V segments were productive about 90% or about 30% of the time in an earlier analysis. HLA alleles showed associations with some 17,000 TCR beta sequences in a later analysis, at a 0.05 false discovery rate.

Nominally healthy donors were sampled, though unrecorded immune exposures were likely. The sample was PBMCs. V and J are TRBV18 and TRBJ1-1; TRBD1 matches 7 bases. The TCR sequence derives from a man aged 55 to 70 in good health and CMV-seropositive. DNA for the CDR3: TGTGCCAGCTCACCGCAGGGGGTAGGTGAAGCTTTCTTT. Its translation: CASSPQGVGEAFF.